This passage covers 9 T cell receptor beta chains from one sample sequenced in a study of blood T cell repertoires in COVID-19. Profiling relied on immunoSEQ multiplex PCR, and the TCRdb table lists in-frame clones only, not all of them. The sample contains a few hundred thousand clones, approximately 89% of which appear only once. Sequenced sample: peripheral blood. The receptors were sampled from a woman in her thirties or forties who had recovered from COVID-19.

Here the CDR3 DNA reads TGTGCCAGCAGTTACTCACCACTAGCGGGGAAAGAGACCCAGTACTTC. It specifies CASSYSPLAGKETQYF. V and J are TRBV6-5 and TRBJ2-5; 10 bases align to TRBD2. Trimming at V came to 0 bases and at J to 3 bases, leaving 4 bases not matched to a gene. Germline V gene lookup returns CDR1 MNHEY and CDR2 SVGAGI. The CDR3 totals 16 residues.

The chain employs TRBV6-5 and TRBJ1-1; 10 nucleotides line up with TRBD1. Losses at the gene ends were 9 bases for V and 5 bases for J; bases not matched to a gene: 6. Germline-derived CDR1 and CDR2 are MNHEY and SVGAGI. The CDR3 runs to 13 residues. For the CDR3, the DNA is TGTGCCAGTTGCGAGGACAGGGGGACTGAAGCTTTCTTT. Translating it yields CASCEDRGTEAFF.

The chain combines TRBV4-1 with TRBJ1-1, with a weak D call TRBD1 (6 bases). Trimming removed 2 bases from V and 1 base from J, with 11 bases in between. From germline, CDR1 is MGHRA and CDR2 YSYEKL. The CDR3 extends over 15 amino acids. CDR3 coding DNA: TGCGCCAGCAGCCAACCCACAGGGACGAACACTGAAGCTTTCTTT. Translating gives CASSQPTGTNTEAFF.

This chain connects TRBV6-6 to TRBJ2-7, with D perhaps TRBD1 (5 bases). The CDR3 loop spans 15 amino acids. With 7 bases removed from V and 3 bases from J, the gap between germline ends came to 19 bases. CDR1 MNHNY and CDR2 SVGAGI come from the germline V gene (reference sequence). The CDR3 nucleotides read TGTGCCAGCACCATCTCCCCGGACACTAACTACGAGCAGTACGTC. Translated: CASTISPDTNYEQYV.

The V gene is TRBV5-1, the J gene TRBJ2-7; 9 bases map to TRBD1. The CDR3 has 14 amino acids. CDR1 and CDR2 from the germline V gene are SGHRS and YFSETQ. V shed 4 bases and J 4 bases; nucleotides not matched to a gene: 6. This chain's CDR3 is CASSGGTGWYEQYF. CDR3 DNA sequence: TGCGCCAGCAGCGGGGGGACAGGGTGGTACGAGCAGTACTTC. Supplemented by reference TRBV5-1 and TRBJ2-7, the full variable domain reads KAGVTQTPRYLIKTRGQQVTLSCSPISGHRSVSWYQQTPGQGLQFLFEYFSETQRNKGNFPGRFSGRQFSNSRSEMNVSTLELGDSALYLCASSGGTGWYEQYFGPGTRLTVT.

This clone was detected once. V usage is TRBV7-9 and J usage is TRBJ2-1, with 10 bases fitting TRBD1. This CDR3 comprises 17 residues. CDR1 is SEHNR and CDR2 is FQNEAQ in the germline V gene (reference sequence). V trimming: 5 bases; J trimming: 8 bases; junction bases outside the gene matches: 15. CDR3 sequence reads: CASSPRAGTGVVYEQFF. The CDR3 DNA is TGTGCCAGCAGCCCAAGAGCCGGGACAGGGGTTGTCTATGAGCAGTTCTTC.

For the CDR3, the DNA is TGTGCCACCAGTGATGCAGGGGGTCCGTTTTCCGGCAATGAGCAGTTCTTC. Translating gives CATSDAGGPFSGNEQFF. The rearrangement links TRBV24-1 to TRBJ2-1; the match to TRBD1 covers 7 bases. The J segment lost 6 bases and the V segment lost 3 bases, leaving 13 bases of the junction unmatched. The CDR3 is 17 residues long. Germline lookup yields CDR1 KGHDR and CDR2 SFDVKD.

The CDR3 reads CASSLSLAANQETQYF. The CDR3 DNA sequence: TGTGCCAGCAGTTTATCTCTAGCGGCAAACCAAGAGACCCAGTACTTC. V usage is TRBV28 and J usage is TRBJ2-5; the match to TRBD2 covers 7 bases. The ends lost 1 base at V and 0 bases at J; junction bases unmatched: 5. Germline V lookup: CDR1 MDHEN, CDR2 SYDVKM. The CDR3 is 16 amino acids.

This rearrangement joins TRBV4-3 to TRBJ1-3; D unresolved. The V end lost 0 bases, the J end lost 2 bases, and 8 bases lay between the germline ends. The CDR3 contains 15 residues. Germline loops: CDR1 LGHNA, CDR2 YSLEER. CDR3 in amino acids: CASSQEATAGNTIYF. The DNA of the CDR3 is TGCGCCAGCAGCCAAGAGGCAACAGCTGGAAACACCATATATTTT.